This T cell receptor beta chain was captured in a study of blood T cell repertoires in COVID-19. Study details: The United States, Italy and Spain provided the acute and convalescent COVID-19 samples.

The participants were between about 18 and 90 years old and came from 24 US areas. Clinical history reported by participants formed the basis on which cohorts were assigned. Donors of Cohort 3 who recovered were those that had two negative PCRs, clearance, or symptom resolution. Some clones are missing from TCRdb's copy, which holds only in-frame ones; the method was immunoSEQ multiplex PCR. The sample yields approximately 470,000 clones, approximately 90% seen once. The CDR3 loop spans 11 amino acids. Trimming cost V 5 bases and J 10 bases; bases outside gene matches: 5. Germline CDR1 is SQVTM and CDR2 is ANQGSEA.

The sequenced material came from PBMCs or T cells enriched from blood (not recorded which). V gene TRBV29-1 combines with J gene TRBJ1-2; 9 bases align to TRBD1. This clonotype was sampled from a woman under 30 who had recovered from COVID-19. CDR3 region: CSVLWTGDYTF. The CDR3 nucleotides are TGCAGCGTTTTATGGACAGGGGACTACACCTTC.